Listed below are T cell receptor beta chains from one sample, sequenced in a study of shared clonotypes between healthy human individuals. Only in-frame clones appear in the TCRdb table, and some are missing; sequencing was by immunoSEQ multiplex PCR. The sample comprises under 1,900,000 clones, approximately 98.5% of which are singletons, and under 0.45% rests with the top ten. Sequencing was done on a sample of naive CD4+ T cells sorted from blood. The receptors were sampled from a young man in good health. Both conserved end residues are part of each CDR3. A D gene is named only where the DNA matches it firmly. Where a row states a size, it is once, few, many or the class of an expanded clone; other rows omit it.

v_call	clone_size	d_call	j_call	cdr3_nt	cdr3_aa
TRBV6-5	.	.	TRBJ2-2	TGTGCCAGCAGGTACAGGGTTACCGGGGAGCTGTTTTTT	CASRYRVTGELFF
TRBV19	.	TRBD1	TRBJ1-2	TGTGCCAGTAGTACACAGACAGGGGTTCTCGGCTACACCTTC	CASSTQTGVLGYTF
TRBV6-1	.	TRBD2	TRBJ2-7	TGTGCCAGCAGAGACGAATCCCGGGGACTACGGTGTCTTTTC	CASRDESRGLRCLF
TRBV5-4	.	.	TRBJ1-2	TGTGCCAGCAGCCCGAAGGACATTTCAAGTGGCTACACCTTC	CASSPKDISSGYTF
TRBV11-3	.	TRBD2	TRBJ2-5	TGTGCCAGCAGCCCACGCACTAGCGGGATTTCTGGGGAGACCCAGTACTTC	CASSPRTSGISGETQYF
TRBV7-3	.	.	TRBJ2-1	TGTGCCAGCAGCCAAGGGCTAAGCTCCTACAATGAGCAGTTCTTC	CASSQGLSSYNEQFF
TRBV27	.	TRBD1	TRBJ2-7	TGTGCCAGCAGTTCACAGGGGGCGAGGTACGAGCAGTACTTC	CASSSQGARYEQYF
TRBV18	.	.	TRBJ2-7	TGTGCCAGCTCACCGAGGGGGTCACTGGACGAGCAGTACTTC	CASSPRGSLDEQYF
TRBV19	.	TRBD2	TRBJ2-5	TGTGCCAGTAGTACCCTCCCGACTAGTTGGGGGGGAGAGACCCAGTACTTC	CASSTLPTSWGGETQYF
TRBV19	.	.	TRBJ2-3	TGTGCCAGTAAGGACCTCCGGTACACAGATACGCAGTATTTT	CASKDLRYTDTQYF
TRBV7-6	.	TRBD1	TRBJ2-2	TGTGCCAGCAGCTCGTTCCTGGGACAGGGGGATCTCCCGAACACCGGGGAGCTGTTTTTT	CASSSFLGQGDLPNTGELFF
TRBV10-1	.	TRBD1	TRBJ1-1	TGCGCCAGCGGGACAGGGGGCACTGAAGCTTTCTTT	CASGTGGTEAFF
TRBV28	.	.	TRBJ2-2	TGTGCCAGCATAGGGGCGGTCGGGGAGCTGTTTTTT	CASIGAVGELFF
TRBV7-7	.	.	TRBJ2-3	TGTGCTAGCAGCTTGGAAGGACAAACAGATACGCAGTATTTT	CASSLEGQTDTQYF
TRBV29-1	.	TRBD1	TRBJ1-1	TGCAGCGTCATGGGACAGTTGAACACTGAAGCTTTCTTT	CSVMGQLNTEAFF
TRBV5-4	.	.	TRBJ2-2	TGTGCCAGCAGCTTATCCGGAACCTACACCGGGGAGCTGTTTTTT	CASSLSGTYTGELFF
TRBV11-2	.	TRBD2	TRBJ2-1	TGTGCCAGCAGCTTGACTAGCGGGTACTACAATGAGCAGTTCTTC	CASSLTSGYYNEQFF
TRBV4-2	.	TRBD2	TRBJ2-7	TGTGCCAGCAGCCAACAAGGGACTAGCGGGAGATCCTACGAGCAGTACTTC	CASSQQGTSGRSYEQYF
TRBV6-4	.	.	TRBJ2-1	TGTGCCAGCACCCCAGAGGACTCCTACAATGAGCAGTTCTTC	CASTPEDSYNEQFF
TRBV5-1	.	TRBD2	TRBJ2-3	TGCGCCAGCAGCAGGACTAGCGGGAGGTTTACAGATACGCAGTATTTT	CASSRTSGRFTDTQYF
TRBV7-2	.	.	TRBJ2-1	TGTGCCAGCAGCTGGGCCCGGCTCAATGAGCAGTTCTTC	CASSWARLNEQFF
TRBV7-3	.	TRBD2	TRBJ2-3	TGTGCCAGCAGCCTTCTCGCTAGCGGAGCGCCAGATACGCAGTATTTT	CASSLLASGAPDTQYF
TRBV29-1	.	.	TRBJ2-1	TGCAGCGTTGCAAGCGGCCAGTACAATGAGCAGTTCTTC	CSVASGQYNEQFF
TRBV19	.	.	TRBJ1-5	TGTGCCAGTAGTATGTTCTGGGGATTCAATCAGCCCCAGCATTTT	CASSMFWGFNQPQHF
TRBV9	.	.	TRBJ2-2	TGTGCCAGCAGCGTAGATGGCACCGGGGAGCTGTTTTTT	CASSVDGTGELFF
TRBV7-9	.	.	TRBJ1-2	TGTGCCAGCAGCTTATCGAGAACGGGGCTAAGAGGTGGCTACACCTTC	CASSLSRTGLRGGYTF
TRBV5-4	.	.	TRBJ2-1	TGTGCCAGCAGTCCAAGGACAGAATACAATGAGCAGTTCTTC	CASSPRTEYNEQFF
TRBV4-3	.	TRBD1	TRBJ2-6	TGCGCCAGCAGCCGACGGACAGGGGCAACTCTAGCCGGGGCCAACGTCCTGACTTTC	CASSRRTGATLAGANVLTF
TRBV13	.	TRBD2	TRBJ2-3	TGTGCCAGCAGCTTAGGGGGACTAGTTGTAGATACGCAGTATTTT	CASSLGGLVVDTQYF
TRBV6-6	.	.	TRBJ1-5	TGTGCCAGCAGAACGGACTCAGCTAGCAATCAGCCCCAGCATTTT	CASRTDSASNQPQHF
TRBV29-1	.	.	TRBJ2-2	TGCAGCGTTGGGACGGCGGGGATCGGGGAGCTGTTTTTT	CSVGTAGIGELFF
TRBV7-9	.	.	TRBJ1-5	TGTGCCAGCAGTTCTAGGACGGGCCAGCCCCAGCATTTT	CASSSRTGQPQHF
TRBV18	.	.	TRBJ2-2	TGTGCCAGCTCACCACAGGGTACCGGGGAGCTGTTTTTT	CASSPQGTGELFF
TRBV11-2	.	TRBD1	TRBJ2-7	TGTGCCAGCAGCCAGACCGGACAGGGGGACGAGCAGTACTTC	CASSQTGQGDEQYF
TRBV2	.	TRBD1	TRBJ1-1	TGTGCCAGCAGAGACAGGGTAGACACTGAAGCTTTCTTT	CASRDRVDTEAFF
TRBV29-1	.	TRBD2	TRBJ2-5	TGCAGCGCTGCAGAGCGGGGTCGAGGGGAGACCCAGTACTTC	CSAAERGRGETQYF
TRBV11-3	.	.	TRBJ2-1	TGTGCCAGCAGCTTAGACCACCGACAGGCCGAGCAGTTCTTC	CASSLDHRQAEQFF
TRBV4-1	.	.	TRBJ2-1	TGCGCCAGCAGCCGCGCCCCAAATGAGCAGTTCTTC	CASSRAPNEQFF
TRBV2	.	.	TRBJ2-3	TGTGCCAGCAGTGACCAGACCTATACGCAGTATTTT	CASSDQTYTQYF
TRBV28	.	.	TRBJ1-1	TGTGCCAGCAGGTCAGATGGACCCAGGAGCACTGAAGCTTTCTTT	CASRSDGPRSTEAFF
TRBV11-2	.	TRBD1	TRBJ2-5	TGTGCCAGCAGCTTAGTACTGCAGGGGGCGACCCAGTACTTC	CASSLVLQGATQYF
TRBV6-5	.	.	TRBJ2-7	TGTGCCAGCAGCCCGGGACCCTCCTACGAGCAGTACTTT	CASSPGPSYEQYF
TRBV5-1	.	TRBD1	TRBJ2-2	TGCGCCAGCAGACGTACGACAGGGACGAACACCGGGGAGCTGTTTTTT	CASRRTTGTNTGELFF
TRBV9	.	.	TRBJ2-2	TGTGCCAGCAGCTTTCGAACAGACACCGGGGAGCTGTTTTTT	CASSFRTDTGELFF
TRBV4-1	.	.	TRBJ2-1	TGCGCCAGCAGCCAAGTAGACCTCGTCTCCTACAATGAGCAGTTCTTC	CASSQVDLVSYNEQFF
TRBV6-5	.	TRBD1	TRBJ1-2	TGTGCCAGCAGTTACTCCCGGGACAGGGCCTATGGCTACACCTTC	CASSYSRDRAYGYTF
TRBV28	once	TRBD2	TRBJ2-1	TGTGCCAGCAGTTCTCCCGCTAGCGGGATCAGTGGTAGCAATGAGCAGTTCTTC	CASSSPASGISGSNEQFF
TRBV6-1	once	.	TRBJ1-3	TGTGCCAGCAGTGAACAGAACGTCTCTGGAAACACCATATATTTT	CASSEQNVSGNTIYF
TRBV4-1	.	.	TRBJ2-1	TGCGCCAGCAGCCCCCCTGAGCGGATCAATGAGCAGTTCTTC	CASSPPERINEQFF
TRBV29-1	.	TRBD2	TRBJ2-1	TGCAGCGCGATACCCGGGACTAGCTACAATGAGCAGTTCTTC	CSAIPGTSYNEQFF
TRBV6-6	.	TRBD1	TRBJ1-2	TGTGCCAGCAGTTACTCGAGACAGGGAGAGAACTATGGCTACACCTTC	CASSYSRQGENYGYTF
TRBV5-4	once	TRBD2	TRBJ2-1	TGTGCCAGCAGCAGGACTAGCGGGAGACTCATTAACAATGAGCAGTTCTTC	CASSRTSGRLINNEQFF
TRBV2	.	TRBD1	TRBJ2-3	TGTGCCACCGGACAGGTGGGGGATACGCAGTATTTT	CATGQVGDTQYF
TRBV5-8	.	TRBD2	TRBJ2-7	TGTGCCAGCAGCCGGAGCGGGAGGGCCTACGAGCAGTACTTC	CASSRSGRAYEQYF
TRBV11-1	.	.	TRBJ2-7	TGTGCCAGCAGCTTAGAACCCTCCCGCCAGTACTTC	CASSLEPSRQYF
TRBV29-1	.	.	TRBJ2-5	TGCAGCGTATCCCAGGGGGGGGAGACCCAGTACTTC	CSVSQGGETQYF
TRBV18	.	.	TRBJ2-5	TGTGCCAGCTCACCAATGAACAGTCAAGAGACCCAGTACTTC	CASSPMNSQETQYF
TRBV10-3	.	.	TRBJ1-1	TGTGCCACCACTCGTTCACCAGGCGAACTCCGGGGCACTGAAGCTTTCTTT	CATTRSPGELRGTEAFF
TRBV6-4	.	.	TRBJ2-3	TGTGCCAGCAGTGACCCCCTGGTGAGGCTCGGGTCGGGCACAGATACGCAGTATTTT	CASSDPLVRLGSGTDTQYF